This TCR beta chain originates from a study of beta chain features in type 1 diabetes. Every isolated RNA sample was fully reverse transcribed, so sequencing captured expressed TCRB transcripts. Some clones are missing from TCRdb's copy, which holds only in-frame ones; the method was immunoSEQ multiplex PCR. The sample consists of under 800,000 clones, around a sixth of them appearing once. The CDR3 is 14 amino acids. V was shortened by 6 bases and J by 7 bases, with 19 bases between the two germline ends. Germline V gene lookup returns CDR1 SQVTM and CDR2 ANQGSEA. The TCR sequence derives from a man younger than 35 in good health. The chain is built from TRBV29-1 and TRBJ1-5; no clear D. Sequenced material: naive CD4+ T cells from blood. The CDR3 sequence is CSVSQGRTGQPQHF. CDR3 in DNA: TGCAGCGTCTCCCAAGGCCGGACCGGGCAGCCCCAGCATTTT.